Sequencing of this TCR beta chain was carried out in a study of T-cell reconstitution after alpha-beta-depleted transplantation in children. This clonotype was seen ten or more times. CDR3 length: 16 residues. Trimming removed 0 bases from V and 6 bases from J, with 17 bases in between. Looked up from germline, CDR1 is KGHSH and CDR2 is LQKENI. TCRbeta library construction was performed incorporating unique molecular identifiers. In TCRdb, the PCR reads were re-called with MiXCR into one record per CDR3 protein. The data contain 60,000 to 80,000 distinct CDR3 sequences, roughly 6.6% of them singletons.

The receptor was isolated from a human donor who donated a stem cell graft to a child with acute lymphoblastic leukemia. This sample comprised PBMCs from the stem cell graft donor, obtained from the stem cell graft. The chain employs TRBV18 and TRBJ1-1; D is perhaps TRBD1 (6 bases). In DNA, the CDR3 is TGTGCCAGCTCACCACCGTTACAGGGTACGTCCGCTGAAGCTTTCTTT. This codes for CASSPPLQGTSAEAFF. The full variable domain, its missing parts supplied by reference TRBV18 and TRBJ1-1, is NAGVMQNPRHLVRRRGQEARLRCSPMKGHSHVYWYRQLPEEGLKFMVYLQKENIIDESGMPKERFSAEFPKEGPSILRIQQVVRGDSAAYFCASSPPLQGTSAEAFFGQGTRLTVV.